The entry below describes one T cell receptor beta chain. Its specificity is unknown. These data belong to a study of OX40 agonist ivuxolimab in advanced cancers. Study-level findings and limits: There were also nonresponders showing low normalized T-cell clonal expansion.

Germline loops: CDR1 ENHRY, CDR2 SYGVKD. Unmatched junction bases numbered 5, after V lost 2 bases and J lost 7 bases. The CDR3 runs 16 residues. Data came from immunoSEQ multiplex PCR; TCRdb stores just in-frame clones and leaves some out. The sample contains 35,000 to 40,000 clones, around 73% of which appear only once. Autoimmune disease history or systemic immunosuppression led to patient exclusion. On cycle 4 day 1 and cycle 7 day 1, as well as at baseline, blood was sampled. J is TRBJ2-1 and V is TRBV10-3; the match to TRBD2 covers 13 bases. This specimen consisted of CD4+ or CD8+ T cells sorted from blood, obtained in a trial of the OX40 agonist ivuxolimab. This TCR derives from an adult with an advanced solid tumor such as melanoma, head and neck, liver or kidney cancer. CDR3 bases: TGTGCCATCAGTGAGGACGGACTAGCGGGAGCAAATGAGCAGTTCTTC. As protein: CAISEDGLAGANEQFF.